Shown below are 5 T cell receptor beta chains from a single sample sequenced in a study of cytomegalovirus exposure and HLA in healthy donors. The protocol was immunoSEQ multiplex PCR, while the TCRdb copy is restricted to in-frame clones and leaves out a portion. The profile shows under 140,000 clones, roughly 87% of them singletons. The sequencing sample was made of PBMCs. The receptors originated from a woman between 18 and 29 years old in good health and CMV-seronegative.

The chain links TRBV2 to TRBJ1-4, with 7 nucleotides matching TRBD1. Germline loops: CDR1 SNHLY, CDR2 FYNNEI. With 5 bases clipped from V and 1 base from J, the junction kept 4 bases outside the gene matches. CDR3 length equals 15 residues. In DNA, the CDR3 is TGTGCCAGCAGTAGACAGGGAAGAACTAATGAAAAACTGTTTTTT. Amino acid sequence: CASSRQGRTNEKLFF.

V usage is TRBV2 and J usage is TRBJ2-1; D is undetermined. In germline, CDR1 is SNHLY, CDR2 FYNNEI. V gave up 8 bases and J gave up 1 base, with 6 bases separating them. The CDR3 consists of 12 residues. CDR3 bases: TGTGCCAGCCGCAGGTCCTACAATGAGCAGTTCTTC. It is translated as CASRRSYNEQFF. Filled out from reference TRBV2 and TRBJ2-1, the complete variable domain reads EPEVTQTPSHQVTQMGQEVILRCVPISNHLYFYWYRQILGQKVEFLVSFYNNEISEKSEIFDDQFSVERPDGSNFTLKIRSTKLEDSAMYFCASRRSYNEQFFGPGTRLTVL.

V is TRBV7-3 and J is TRBJ2-3; the D gene is possibly TRBD1 (5 bases). The CDR3 runs to 17 residues. CDR1 and CDR2 (germline): SGHTA, FQGTGA. The V end was cut by 7 bases, the J end by 0 bases, with 20 bases between. CDR3 region: CASNDLTDRSSTDTQYF. CDR3 in DNA: TGTGCCAGCAACGACTTAACTGACAGATCTAGCACAGATACGCAGTATTTT.

The chain joins TRBV2 to TRBJ1-1; no reliable D call. Per germline, CDR1 SNHLY and CDR2 FYNNEI. Deletions cut 7 bases from V and 4 bases from J, with 13 bases between. This CDR3 contains 13 residues. CDR3 region: CASKVVEGTEAFF. CDR3 DNA sequence: TGTGCCAGCAAGGTAGTGGAGGGCACTGAAGCTTTCTTT.

J is TRBJ2-2 and V is TRBV5-1; TRBD2 matches at 8 bases. The CDR3 is 14 residues long. The V and J ends lost 6 bases and 0 bases, in that order; junction bases with no gene match: 1. CDR1 is SGHRS, CDR2 YFSETQ, per germline. The CDR3 loop reads CASNGGANTGELFF. The CDR3 DNA is TGCGCCAGCAACGGGGGGGCGAACACCGGGGAGCTGTTTTTT.